Listed below are T cell receptor beta chains from one sample, sequenced in a study of control samples from healthy donors and cancer patients. The repertoire was sequenced with immunoSEQ multiplex PCR; TCRdb's copy has only in-frame clones and lacks some. The sample carries about 150,000 clones, just under 95% recorded once. Sequenced: blood. The receptors were sampled from a man in his forties or fifties in good health. Both conserved end residues are part of each CDR3. Fields, in order: clone size, V gene, J gene, D gene, CDR3 protein, CDR3 DNA. A D gene is named only where the DNA matches it firmly. Clone size appears in some rows only: once, few, many, or a class for an expanded clone.

clone size: .; V gene: TRBV19; J gene: TRBJ2-1; D gene: TRBD2; CDR3 protein: CASSIDFSSGVQFF; CDR3 DNA: TGTGCCAGTAGTATAGATTTTTCTAGCGGGGTGCAGTTCTTC
clone size: .; V gene: TRBV15; J gene: TRBJ1-1; D gene: TRBD1; CDR3 protein: CATSGSRGWPLDTEAFF; CDR3 DNA: TGTGCCACCAGCGGGTCCAGGGGGTGGCCCCTGGACACTGAAGCTTTCTTT
clone size: .; V gene: TRBV5-1; J gene: TRBJ2-5; D gene: TRBD1; CDR3 protein: CASSAGQGSGTQYF; CDR3 DNA: TGCGCCAGCAGCGCGGGACAGGGCTCTGGGACCCAGTACTTC
clone size: .; V gene: TRBV5-1; J gene: TRBJ1-1; D gene: .; CDR3 protein: CASSLAGAENTEAFF; CDR3 DNA: TGCGCCAGCAGCTTGGCAGGGGCGGAAAACACTGAAGCCTTCTTT
clone size: .; V gene: TRBV5-6; J gene: TRBJ1-4; D gene: .; CDR3 protein: CASSLSGGREKLFF; CDR3 DNA: TGTGCCAGCAGCTTGTCCGGGGGCAGAGAAAAACTGTTTTTT
clone size: .; V gene: TRBV5-1; J gene: TRBJ1-1; D gene: TRBD1; CDR3 protein: CASRDRGLGKFTEAFF; CDR3 DNA: TGCGCCAGCAGGGACAGGGGATTAGGGAAGTTCACTGAAGCTTTCTTT
clone size: .; V gene: TRBV4-3; J gene: TRBJ2-2; D gene: .; CDR3 protein: CASSPSSGELFF; CDR3 DNA: TGCGCCAGCAGCCCCTCGTCCGGGGAGCTGTTTTTT
clone size: once; V gene: TRBV19; J gene: TRBJ2-7; D gene: TRBD1; CDR3 protein: CASSMGTGGPYEQYF; CDR3 DNA: TGTGCCAGTAGTATGGGAACAGGGGGCCCGTACGAGCAGTACTTC
clone size: .; V gene: TRBV12-3/TRBV12-4; J gene: TRBJ2-7; D gene: .; CDR3 protein: CASSLRREYEQYF; CDR3 DNA: TGTGCCAGCAGTTTACGGCGAGAGTACGAGCAGTACTTC
clone size: .; V gene: TRBV28; J gene: TRBJ1-2; D gene: .; CDR3 protein: CASRAGIHYGYTF; CDR3 DNA: TGTGCCAGTCGGGCGGGGATTCACTATGGCTACACCTTC
clone size: .; V gene: TRBV7-6; J gene: TRBJ1-6; D gene: TRBD1; CDR3 protein: CASSSGTANSPLHF; CDR3 DNA: TGTGCCAGCAGCTCCGGGACAGCAAATTCACCCCTCCACTTT
clone size: .; V gene: TRBV7-8; J gene: TRBJ1-2; D gene: TRBD1; CDR3 protein: CASSLTTGQNNYGYTF; CDR3 DNA: TGTGCCAGCAGTCTTACCACGGGACAGAATAACTATGGCTACACCTTC
clone size: .; V gene: TRBV4-3; J gene: TRBJ1-1; D gene: TRBD1; CDR3 protein: CASSQGDRGNTEAFF; CDR3 DNA: TGCGCCAGCAGCCAAGGGGACAGGGGGAACACTGAAGCTTTCTTT
clone size: .; V gene: TRBV20-1; J gene: TRBJ1-3; D gene: TRBD1; CDR3 protein: CSASPTGTTGNTIYF; CDR3 DNA: TGCAGTGCTAGTCCGACAGGGACGACTGGAAACACCATATATTTT
clone size: .; V gene: TRBV6-5; J gene: TRBJ1-5; D gene: .; CDR3 protein: CASSPLGQVQPQHF; CDR3 DNA: TGTGCCAGCAGCCCCTTAGGTCAGGTGCAGCCCCAGCATTTT